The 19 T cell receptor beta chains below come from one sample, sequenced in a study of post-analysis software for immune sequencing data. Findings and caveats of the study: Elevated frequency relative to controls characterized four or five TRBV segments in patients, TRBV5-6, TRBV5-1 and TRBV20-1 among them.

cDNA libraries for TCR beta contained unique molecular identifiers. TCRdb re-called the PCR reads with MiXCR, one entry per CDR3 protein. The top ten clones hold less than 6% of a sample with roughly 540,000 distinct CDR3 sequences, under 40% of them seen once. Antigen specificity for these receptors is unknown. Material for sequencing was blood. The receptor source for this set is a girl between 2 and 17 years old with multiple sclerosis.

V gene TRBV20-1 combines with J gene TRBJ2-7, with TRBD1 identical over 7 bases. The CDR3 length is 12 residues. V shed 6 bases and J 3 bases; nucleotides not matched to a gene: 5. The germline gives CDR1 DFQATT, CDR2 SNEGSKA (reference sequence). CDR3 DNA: TGCAGTGCGCCCGACAGGGTCTACGAGCAGTACTTC. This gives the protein CSAPDRVYEQYF.

In nucleotides, the CDR3 is TGTGCCAGCAGGGGACTCACAGATACGGAATATTTT. This sequence encodes CASRGLTDTEYF. This chain connects TRBV12-3 or TRBV12-4 to TRBJ2-3; tentatively, D is TRBD2 (6 bases). V was pared by 6 bases and J by 15 bases, with 19 bases between. This CDR3 has 12 amino acids.

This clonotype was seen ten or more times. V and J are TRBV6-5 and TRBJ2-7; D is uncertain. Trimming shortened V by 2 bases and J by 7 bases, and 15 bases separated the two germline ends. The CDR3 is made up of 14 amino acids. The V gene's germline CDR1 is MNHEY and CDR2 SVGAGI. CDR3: CASSYGPGMEEQYF. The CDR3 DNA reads TGTGCCAGCAGTTACGGGCCGGGTATGGAGGAGCAGTACTTC.

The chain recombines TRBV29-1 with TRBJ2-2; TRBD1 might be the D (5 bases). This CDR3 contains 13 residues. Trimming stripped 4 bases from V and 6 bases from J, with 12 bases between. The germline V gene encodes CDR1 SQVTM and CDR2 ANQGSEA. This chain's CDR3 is CSVGNSGSGELFF. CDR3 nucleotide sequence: TGCAGCGTTGGGAATTCAGGGTCCGGGGAGCTGTTTTTT.

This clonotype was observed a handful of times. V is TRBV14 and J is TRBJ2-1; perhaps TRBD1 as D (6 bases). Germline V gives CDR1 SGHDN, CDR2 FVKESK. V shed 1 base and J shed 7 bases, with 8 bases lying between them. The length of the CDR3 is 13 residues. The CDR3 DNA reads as TGTGCCAGCAGCCAAGGGACAGTTAATGAGCAGTTCTTC. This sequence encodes CASSQGTVNEQFF.

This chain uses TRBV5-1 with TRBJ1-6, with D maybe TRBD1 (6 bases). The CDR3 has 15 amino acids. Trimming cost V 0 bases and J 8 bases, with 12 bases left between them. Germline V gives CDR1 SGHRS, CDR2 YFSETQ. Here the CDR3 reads CASSLAGRGYSPLHF. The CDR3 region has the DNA TGCGCCAGCAGCTTGGCAGGCAGGGGTTATTCACCCCTCCACTTT.

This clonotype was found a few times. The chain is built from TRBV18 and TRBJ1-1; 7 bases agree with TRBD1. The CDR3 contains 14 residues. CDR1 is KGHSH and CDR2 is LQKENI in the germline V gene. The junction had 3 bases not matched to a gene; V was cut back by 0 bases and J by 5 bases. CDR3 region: CASSPPADRTEAFF. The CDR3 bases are TGTGCCAGCTCACCACCGGCGGACAGGACTGAAGCTTTCTTT. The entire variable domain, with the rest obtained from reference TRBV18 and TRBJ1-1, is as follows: NAGVMQNPRHLVRRRGQEARLRCSPMKGHSHVYWYRQLPEEGLKFMVYLQKENIIDESGMPKERFSAEFPKEGPSILRIQQVVRGDSAAYFCASSPPADRTEAFFGQGTRLTVV.

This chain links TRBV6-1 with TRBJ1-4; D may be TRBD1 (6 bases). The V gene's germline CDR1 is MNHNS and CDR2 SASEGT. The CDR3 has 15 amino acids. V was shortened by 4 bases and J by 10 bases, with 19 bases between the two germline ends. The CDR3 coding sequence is TGTGCCAGCAGTGGATCCGACAGGCAGGCAAGAAAACTGTTTTTT. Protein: CASSGSDRQARKLFF.

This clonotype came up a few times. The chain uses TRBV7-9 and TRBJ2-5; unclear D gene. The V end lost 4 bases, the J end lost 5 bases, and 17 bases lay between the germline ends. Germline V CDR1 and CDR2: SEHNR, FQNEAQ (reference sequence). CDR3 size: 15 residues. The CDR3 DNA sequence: TGTGCCAGCAGCTCCCCCCGCTTCCCCGTGGAGACCCAGTACTTC. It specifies CASSSPRFPVETQYF.

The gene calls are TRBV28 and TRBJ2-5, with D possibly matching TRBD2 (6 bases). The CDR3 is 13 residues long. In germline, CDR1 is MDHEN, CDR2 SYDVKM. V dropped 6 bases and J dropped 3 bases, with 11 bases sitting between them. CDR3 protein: CASSYEREETQYF. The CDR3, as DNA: TGTGCCAGCAGCTATGAGCGGGAAGAGACCCAGTACTTC.

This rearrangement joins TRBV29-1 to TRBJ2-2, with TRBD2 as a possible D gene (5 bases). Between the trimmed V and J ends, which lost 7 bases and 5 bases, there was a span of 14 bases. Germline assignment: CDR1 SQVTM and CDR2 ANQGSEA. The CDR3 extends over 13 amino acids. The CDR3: CSARTGWTGELFF. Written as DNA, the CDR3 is TGCAGCGCCCGCACGGGGTGGACCGGGGAGCTGTTTTTT.

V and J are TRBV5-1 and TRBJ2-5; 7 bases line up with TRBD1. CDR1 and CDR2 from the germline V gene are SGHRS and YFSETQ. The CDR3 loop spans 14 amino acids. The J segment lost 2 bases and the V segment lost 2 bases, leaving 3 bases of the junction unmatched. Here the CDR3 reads CASSFEGQQETQYF. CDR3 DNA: TGCGCCAGCAGCTTTGAGGGACAGCAAGAGACCCAGTACTTC.

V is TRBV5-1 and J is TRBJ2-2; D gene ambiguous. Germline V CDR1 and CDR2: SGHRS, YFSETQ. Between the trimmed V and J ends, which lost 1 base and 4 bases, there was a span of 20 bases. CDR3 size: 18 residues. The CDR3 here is CASSLIVVVGRGTGELFF. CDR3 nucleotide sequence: TGCGCCAGCAGCTTGATCGTTGTGGTCGGGCGTGGCACCGGGGAGCTGTTTTTT.

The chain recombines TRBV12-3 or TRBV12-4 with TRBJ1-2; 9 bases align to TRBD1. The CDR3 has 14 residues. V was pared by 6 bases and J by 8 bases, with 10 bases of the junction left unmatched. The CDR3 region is CASSLTGGAVGYTF. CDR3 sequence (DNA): TGTGCCAGCAGCCTAACAGGGGGCGCGGTCGGCTACACCTTC.

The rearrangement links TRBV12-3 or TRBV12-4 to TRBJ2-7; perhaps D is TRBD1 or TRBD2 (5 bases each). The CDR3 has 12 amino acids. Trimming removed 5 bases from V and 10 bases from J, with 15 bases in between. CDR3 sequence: CASSLRGQTQYF. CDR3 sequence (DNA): TGTGCCAGCAGTCTTCGGGGCCAAACCCAGTACTTC.

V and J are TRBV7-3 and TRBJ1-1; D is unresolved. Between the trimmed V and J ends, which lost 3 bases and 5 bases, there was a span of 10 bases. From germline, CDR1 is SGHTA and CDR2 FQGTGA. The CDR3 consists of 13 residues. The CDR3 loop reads CASSFSETTEAFF. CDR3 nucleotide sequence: TGTGCCAGCAGCTTCTCAGAGACAACTGAAGCTTTCTTT.

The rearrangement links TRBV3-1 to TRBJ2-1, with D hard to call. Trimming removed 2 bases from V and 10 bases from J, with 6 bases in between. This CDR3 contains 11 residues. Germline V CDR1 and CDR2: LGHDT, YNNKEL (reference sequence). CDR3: CASSQWGEQFF. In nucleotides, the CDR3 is TGTGCCAGCAGCCAATGGGGAGAGCAGTTCTTC.

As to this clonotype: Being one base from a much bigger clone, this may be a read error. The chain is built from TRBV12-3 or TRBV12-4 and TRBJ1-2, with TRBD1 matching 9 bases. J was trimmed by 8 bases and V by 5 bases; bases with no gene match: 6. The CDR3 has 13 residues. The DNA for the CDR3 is TGTGCCAGCAGTCCGAACAGGGGGCGCGGCTACACCTTC. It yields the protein CASSPNRGRGYTF.

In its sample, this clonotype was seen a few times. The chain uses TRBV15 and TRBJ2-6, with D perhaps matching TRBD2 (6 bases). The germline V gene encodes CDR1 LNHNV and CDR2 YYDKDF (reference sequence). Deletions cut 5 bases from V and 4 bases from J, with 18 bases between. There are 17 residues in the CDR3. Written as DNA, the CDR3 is TGTGCCACCAGCGAGGGACTCCCCGGCAGGGGGGCCAACGTCCTGACTTTC. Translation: CATSEGLPGRGANVLTF.